Listed here are 26 T cell receptor beta chains from one sample, sequenced in a study of response to subunit inactivated influenza vaccine. TCRdb recomputed calls from the RT-PCR reads with MiXCR, one row per CDR3 protein. The table shows hundreds of thousands of distinct CDR3 sequences, with around 10% occurring only once. The data also belong to a second study, concerning T cells expressing NK-cell markers. This second report adds: TCR beta libraries carry UMIs added by 5'RACE template switching.

The sequencing used PBMCs from blood, collected on the day of vaccination. These receptors were taken from a man in his fifties who received an inactivated influenza vaccine.

The chain links TRBV14 to TRBJ2-1; the D is unclear. The germline V and J ends were trimmed by 4 bases and 7 bases, with 20 bases remaining between them. There are 16 residues in the CDR3. Germline lookup yields CDR1 SGHDN and CDR2 FVKESK. The CDR3 loop is CASSRLERLASNEQFF. As DNA, the CDR3 is TGTGCCAGCAGCCGATTGGAGAGACTGGCTTCAAATGAGCAGTTCTTC.

The V gene is TRBV10-3, the J gene TRBJ2-7, with 8 bases lining up with TRBD2. The CDR3 is 16 residues long. Trimming at V came to 8 bases and at J to 0 bases, leaving 12 bases not matched to a gene. Germline V gene sequence: CDR1 ENHRY, CDR2 SYGVKD. CDR3 sequence: CAIAGSGGLSSYEQYF. CDR3 nucleotides: TGTGCCATCGCCGGGAGCGGGGGCCTAAGCTCCTACGAGCAGTACTTC.

V and J are TRBV7-2 and TRBJ2-5; 15 bases map to TRBD2. The V segment lost 3 bases and the J segment 2 bases; nucleotides outside the gene matches: 4. The CDR3 spans 17 residues. CDR1 SGHTA and CDR2 FQGNSA come from the germline V gene. The CDR3 spells CASSFRTSGGAQETQYF. In DNA, the CDR3 is TGTGCCAGCAGCTTTAGGACTAGCGGGGGGGCACAAGAGACCCAGTACTTC. The complete variable domain, with remaining parts taken from reference TRBV7-2 and TRBJ2-5, reads GAGVSQSPSNKVTEKGKDVELRCDPISGHTALYWYRQSLGQGLEFLIYFQGNSAPDKSGLPSDRFSAERTGGSVSTLTIQRTQQEDSAVYLCASSFRTSGGAQETQYFGPGTRLLVL.

The J gene is TRBJ2-1, the V gene TRBV11-2; D is perhaps TRBD1 (6 bases). The CDR3 runs to 16 residues. Deletions cut 5 bases from V and 3 bases from J, with 17 bases between. From germline, CDR1 is SGHAT and CDR2 FQNNGV. The CDR3 here is CASSVRPGHSYNEQFF. The CDR3 nucleotides read TGTGCCAGCAGCGTTCGACCGGGACACAGCTACAATGAGCAGTTCTTC.

The J gene is TRBJ2-5, the V gene TRBV5-6, with D maybe TRBD1 (5 bases). This CDR3 contains 14 residues. The V end was cut by 2 bases, the J end by 3 bases, with 11 bases between. The V gene's germline CDR1 is SGHDT and CDR2 YYEEEE. The CDR3 region has the DNA TGTGCCAGCAGCTTAAGGGGTGGCAAAGAGACCCAGTACTTC. Translated, it gives CASSLRGGKETQYF.

This clonotype was detected only a few times. The chain employs TRBV30 and TRBJ1-2; D is unresolved. Trimming pared 0 bases from V and 8 bases from J, leaving 13 bases between. Germline V lookup: CDR1 GTSNPN, CDR2 SVGIG (reference sequence). CDR3 length: 13 amino acids. As DNA, the CDR3 is TGTGCCTGGAGTGTAGAAGGTGAAAAGGGCTACACCTTC. Translated, it gives CAWSVEGEKGYTF.

This clonotype was detected only a few times. Here the CDR3 reads CASRAGANYGYTF. CDR3 in DNA: TGTGCCAGCAGGGCCGGAGCTAACTATGGCTACACCTTC. The gene calls are TRBV6-1 and TRBJ1-2; D is unclear. V was shortened by 6 bases and J by 0 bases, with 8 bases between the two germline ends. The CDR3 spans 13 residues. Germline lookup yields CDR1 MNHNS and CDR2 SASEGT.

This clonotype was counted only a few times. V is TRBV5-1 and J is TRBJ2-3; D gene ambiguous. The germline gives CDR1 SGHRS, CDR2 YFSETQ. The V gene lost 7 bases and the J gene lost 4 bases, with 10 bases spanning the gap. There are 12 residues in the CDR3. CDR3 protein: CASLLDADTQYF. DNA of the CDR3: TGCGCCAGCCTCCTAGACGCAGATACGCAGTATTTT.

The chain couples TRBV20-1 to TRBJ1-5; tentative D call: TRBD1 (5 bases). The V gene's germline CDR1 is DFQATT and CDR2 SNEGSKA (reference sequence). The germline V and J ends were trimmed by 2 bases and 5 bases, with 7 bases remaining between them. This CDR3 has 12 amino acids. CDR3: CSARLGDQPQHF. The DNA for the CDR3 is TGCAGTGCTAGATTAGGGGATCAGCCCCAGCATTTT.

The V and J genes are TRBV6-5 and TRBJ2-3; D gene unclear. The germline CDR1 and CDR2 sequences are MNHEY and SVGAGI. There are 17 residues in the CDR3. Trimming cost V 0 bases and J 3 bases, with 16 bases left between them. CDR3 coding DNA: TGTGCCAGCAGTTACTCGATTGGTCTTCCGAGTACAGATACGCAGTATTTT. Translating it yields CASSYSIGLPSTDTQYF.

In this sample, this clonotype turned up many times. This rearrangement joins TRBV20-1 to TRBJ1-1, with TRBD1 identical over 8 bases. CDR1 and CDR2 (germline): DFQATT, SNEGSKA (reference sequence). The J segment lost 1 base and the V segment lost 5 bases, leaving 6 bases of the junction unmatched. There are 14 residues in the CDR3. The CDR3 is CSAPWTGSNTEAFF. CDR3 sequence (DNA): TGCAGTGCTCCTTGGACAGGGTCGAACACTGAAGCTTTCTTT.

In this sample, this clonotype turned up many times. V and J are TRBV20-1 and TRBJ1-5, with D tentatively TRBD1 (6 bases). V dropped 6 bases and J dropped 5 bases, with 20 bases sitting between them. The CDR3 length is 15 residues. The germline CDR1 and CDR2 sequences are DFQATT and SNEGSKA (reference sequence). The CDR3, as DNA: TGCAGTGCAGCAGCGTTAGGGACACTCCATCAGCCCCAGCATTTT. Translating it yields CSAAALGTLHQPQHF.

The sample holds many counts of this clonotype. The chain uses TRBV12-3 or TRBV12-4 and TRBJ2-2; D gene unclear. This CDR3 region has 15 residues. Deletions cut 6 bases from V and 4 bases from J, with 15 bases between. CDR3 amino acids: CASSRPVSATGELFF. CDR3 sequence (DNA): TGTGCCAGCAGCCGACCCGTTTCTGCCACCGGGGAGCTGTTTTTT.

This clonotype was seen at least ten times. V is TRBV5-1 and J is TRBJ2-1, with a weak D call TRBD2 (5 bases). V lost 5 bases to trimming and J lost 0 bases, with 12 bases between them. The CDR3 consists of 15 residues. Germline V gives CDR1 SGHRS, CDR2 YFSETQ. CDR3 coding DNA: TGCGCCAGCAGTCATGGTGGAGGCTCCTACAATGAGCAGTTCTTC. Translated, it gives CASSHGGGSYNEQFF.

This clonotype came up a few times. This chain connects TRBV29-1 to TRBJ2-3; D may be TRBD2 (6 bases). Germline-derived CDR1 and CDR2 are SQVTM and ANQGSEA. With 6 bases removed from V and 3 bases from J, the gap between germline ends came to 13 bases. The CDR3 contains 13 residues. CDR3 residues: CSVILAFTDTQYF. The DNA of the CDR3 is TGCAGCGTCATACTAGCTTTTACAGATACGCAGTATTTT.

The chain is built from TRBV18 and TRBJ2-1, with a tentative D call TRBD2 (6 bases). The CDR3 spans 15 residues. The V and J ends lost 1 base and 6 bases respectively, with 13 bases between them. Germline V lookup: CDR1 KGHSH, CDR2 LQKENI. CDR3 protein: CASSPQAREVNEQFF. The CDR3 region has the DNA TGTGCCAGCTCACCACAAGCCAGGGAGGTCAATGAGCAGTTCTTC.

This clonotype has a handful of counts. J is TRBJ2-5 and V is TRBV4-1; D perhaps matches TRBD1 (6 bases). Germline V CDR1 and CDR2: MGHRA, YSYEKL. The CDR3 sequence is 16 residues long. V lost 2 bases and J lost 4, with 17 bases in between. The CDR3 DNA reads as TGCGCCAGCAGCCAACACGAACAGGGAAGACGAGAGACCCAGTACTTC. It translates to CASSQHEQGRRETQYF.

The chain is built from TRBV11-1 and TRBJ2-5, with D possibly being TRBD2 (5 bases). CDR3 size: 15 residues. The ends were cut back, 4 bases at V and 6 bases at J, with 18 bases in the middle. Germline CDR1 is SGHAT and CDR2 is FQDESV (reference sequence). The CDR3 spells CASSSRSRRLKTQYF. The CDR3 DNA follows: TGTGCCAGCAGCTCCCGATCCAGGAGGCTGAAGACCCAGTACTTC.

There are a few counts of this clonotype. The chain joins TRBV19 to TRBJ2-4; a possible D gene is TRBD2 (5 bases). CDR1 and CDR2 (germline): LNHDA, SQIVND (reference sequence). Trimming pared 3 bases from V and 6 bases from J, leaving 15 bases between. The CDR3 contains 15 residues. The CDR3 nucleotides are TGTGCCAGTAGTATGGCTAGGACTGGGATAAACATTCAGTACTTC. The encoded protein is CASSMARTGINIQYF.

Many counts were recorded for this clonotype. The rearrangement uses TRBV12-3 or TRBV12-4 and TRBJ2-1; 7 bases align to TRBD2. V lost 6 bases, J lost 9 bases, and 14 bases stayed unmatched. There are 15 residues in the CDR3. This CDR3 reads CASSGVASGEGEQFF. The DNA for the CDR3 is TGTGCCAGCAGCGGGGTGGCAAGCGGGGAAGGTGAGCAGTTCTTC.

This clonotype was detected only a few times. The V gene is TRBV7-9, the J gene TRBJ2-3; 8 positions match TRBD2. This CDR3 has 16 residues. The V segment lost 6 bases and the J segment 2 bases; nucleotides outside the gene matches: 10. Germline V gene data show CDR1 as SEHNR and CDR2 as FQNEAQ (reference sequence). The CDR3, as DNA: TGTGCCAGCAGGGTAGCGGGAAACACACCCACAGATACGCAGTATTTT. As protein: CASRVAGNTPTDTQYF.

This rearrangement joins TRBV6-5 to TRBJ2-7; 8 bases match TRBD2. V was pared by 1 base and J by 2 bases, with 13 bases of the junction left unmatched. Germline V gene lookup returns CDR1 MNHEY and CDR2 SVGAGI. CDR3 size: 18 residues. The CDR3 DNA is TGTGCCAGCAGTTACTACCCGGGGGATAGCGGGATGCCCTACGAGCAGTACTTC. Protein: CASSYYPGDSGMPYEQYF.

The J gene is TRBJ2-3, the V gene TRBV29-1; possible D gene TRBD2, 6 bases. The CDR3 has 12 amino acids. Germline V gene data show CDR1 as SQVTM and CDR2 as ANQGSEA. V dropped 1 base and J dropped 4 bases, with 6 bases sitting between them. The CDR3 DNA reads as TGCAGCGTTGAAGCGGGAGCAGATACGCAGTATTTT. It specifies CSVEAGADTQYF.

This clonotype was detected a few times. This chain connects TRBV20-1 to TRBJ2-5; D is ambiguous. The germline V gene has CDR1 DFQATT and CDR2 SNEGSKA (reference sequence). Trimming took off 5 bases at V and 5 bases at J, with 12 bases between the two ends. CDR3 size: 12 residues. In nucleotides, the CDR3 is TGCAGTGCTCTACCGGTCAGGGAGACCCAGTACTTC. Translation gives CSALPVRETQYF.

The chain joins TRBV6-2 or TRBV6-3 to TRBJ2-5; D not resolved. The length of the CDR3 is 14 residues. Trimming pared 8 bases from V and 0 bases from J, leaving 13 bases between. Per germline, CDR1 MNHEY and CDR2 SVGEGT. The CDR3, as DNA: TGTGCCAGCCGAGGCAGTCGAAACCAAGAGACCCAGTACTTC. It specifies CASRGSRNQETQYF.

This clonotype showed up just a few times. The J gene is TRBJ2-3, the V gene TRBV5-1; D perhaps matches TRBD1 (5 bases). This CDR3 is built from 16 residues. V dropped 0 bases and J dropped 1 base, with 12 bases sitting between them. Germline loops: CDR1 SGHRS, CDR2 YFSETQ. This CDR3 is CASSLEGRVGTDTQYF. The CDR3, as DNA: TGCGCCAGCAGCTTGGAAGGCAGGGTAGGCACAGATACGCAGTATTTT.